The rows below give T cell receptor beta chains drawn from one sample of a study of T cell responses to AZD1222 COVID-19 vaccine. Assay used: immunoSEQ multiplex PCR; TCRdb lists only in-frame clones, some missing. The sample yields 130,000 to 150,000 clones, approximately 89% seen once. Sequencing was performed on peripheral blood, taken on day 0 of AZD1222 vaccination. The source is an adult in good health. The conserved cysteine and the conserved F or W are not part of the CDR3 here.

CDR3,V,J
ASSLGRGRPAGSSYNSPLH,TRBV27,TRBJ1-6
ASSLSPSYEQY,TRBV27,TRBJ2-7
ASSEYEPSDTIY,TRBV25-1,TRBJ1-3
ASSVQGGNTEAF,TRBV2,TRBJ1-1
ASIRTGETGELF,TRBV28,TRBJ2-2
ASNSQGEVQPQH,TRBV19,TRBJ1-5
ASSQCPDRGPNTLNEQF,TRBV3-1/TRBV3-2,TRBJ2-1
ASSPGGLADYEQY,TRBV19,TRBJ2-7
ASSLVPGTAGTDTQY,TRBV5-1,TRBJ2-3
ATSDPRGRADTQY,TRBV24-1,TRBJ2-3
ASSFAGPSYEQY,TRBV7-9,TRBJ2-7
ASSQALTSGRKF,TRBV3-1/TRBV3-2,TRBJ2-1
ASSYGTVNTEAF,TRBV5-1,TRBJ1-1
SATGTGYDYNEQF,TRBV29-1,TRBJ2-1